This is a list of T cell receptor beta chains from one sample in a study of T cells in Graves' hyperthyroidism and ophthalmopathy. One entry per CDR3 protein, called by TCRdb with MiXCR from the multiplex PCR reads. The sample lists about 540,000 distinct CDR3 sequences; under 60% were seen once. Sequencing was performed on peripheral blood or thyroid tissue (not recorded which). The receptors derive from a woman younger than 30 with Graves' hyperthyroidism. The CDR3 runs from the conserved cysteine through the conserved F or W. D genes are given only for firm matches. The size of a clone is reported for some rows only, either as once, few or many, or as a class for expanded clones.

NA,TRBV29-1,18,TRBJ2-7,TRBD2,CSVQVSTDLAGELYEQYF,TGCAGCGTCCAGGTTTCAACAGATTTAGCGGGAGAGTTATACGAGCAGTACTTC
NA,TRBV6-5,16,TRBJ2-7,TRBD1,CASSYSMDREPYEQYF,TGTGCCAGCAGTTACTCGATGGACAGGGAACCCTACGAGCAGTACTTC
NA,TRBV11-2,14,TRBJ2-6,NA,CASSQSRAGSVLTF,TGTGCCAGCAGCCAGTCGAGGGCCGGGTCCGTCCTGACTTTC
NA,TRBV5-8,16,TRBJ2-3,NA,CASSHIPPRDTDTQYF,TGTGCCAGCAGCCATATCCCTCCGCGGGACACAGATACGCAGTATTTT
many,TRBV5-1,12,TRBJ1-1,TRBD1,CASRTGGTEAFF,TGCGCCAGCAGGACAGGGGGCACTGAAGCTTTCTTT
few,TRBV7-9,15,TRBJ1-5,TRBD1,CASSTGGDGNQPQHF,TGTGCCAGCAGCACAGGGGGGGATGGCAATCAGCCCCAGCATTTT
NA,TRBV29-1,16,TRBJ2-3,TRBD2,CSVDPLGLAAPDTQYF,TGCAGCGTTGACCCTTTGGGACTAGCGGCCCCAGATACGCAGTATTTT
NA,TRBV7-1,17,TRBJ2-5,NA,CASSSSERLGPRETQYF,TGTGCCAGCAGCTCCTCGGAGAGACTAGGACCCCGAGAGACCCAGTACTTC
NA,TRBV2,16,TRBJ1-4,TRBD1,CASTPVPGQGTKKLFF,TGTGCCAGTACTCCAGTGCCGGGACAGGGGACTAAGAAACTGTTTTTT
NA,TRBV19,13,TRBJ2-7,NA,CASTAGAGYEQYF,TGTGCCAGTACCGCCGGGGCAGGCTACGAGCAGTACTTC
NA,TRBV2,11,TRBJ1-1,NA,CATRTADEAFF,TGTGCCACCAGGACAGCGGATGAAGCTTTCTTT
NA,TRBV9,12,TRBJ1-1,NA,CASSTTGTEAFF,TGTGCCAGCAGTACGACAGGCACTGAAGCTTTCTTT
NA,TRBV6-2/TRBV6-3,14,TRBJ1-2,NA,CASSYADVYYGYTF,TGTGCCAGCAGTTACGCGGACGTCTACTATGGCTACACCTTC
NA,TRBV7-2,13,TRBJ1-5,NA,CASSQVGYQPQHF,TGTGCCAGCAGCCAAGTGGGGTATCAGCCCCAGCATTTT
many,TRBV2,14,TRBJ1-5,TRBD1,CASRPGQGIGPQHF,TGTGCCAGCAGGCCGGGACAGGGGATCGGGCCCCAGCATTTT
NA,TRBV7-9,14,TRBJ2-7,NA,CASSLALSGVEQYF,TGTGCCAGCAGCTTAGCGTTGTCAGGGGTCGAGCAGTACTTC
many,TRBV19,12,TRBJ1-5,NA,CASRRDWGPQHF,TGTGCCAGTAGACGGGACTGGGGGCCCCAGCATTTT
many,TRBV29-1,13,TRBJ1-4,NA,CSVGTASNEKLFF,TGCAGCGTGGGGACGGCTTCTAATGAAAAACTGTTTTTT
NA,TRBV7-9,11,TRBJ1-1,NA,CAVWGGAEAFF,TGTGCCGTCTGGGGGGGAGCTGAAGCTTTCTTT
few,TRBV7-9,12,TRBJ1-5,NA,CASSLMSQPQHF,TGTGCCAGCAGCTTAATGTCTCAGCCCCAGCATTTT
NA,TRBV12-3/TRBV12-4,15,TRBJ1-4,TRBD1,CASSLGGTGNEKLFF,TGTGCCAGCAGTTTAGGGGGGACAGGGAATGAAAAACTGTTTTTT
NA,TRBV25-1,15,TRBJ1-1,NA,CASSPISQVNTEAFF,TGTGCCAGCTCACCGATATCACAGGTGAACACTGAAGCTTTCTTT
few,TRBV25-1,15,TRBJ1-6,TRBD1,CASSSQGAPNSPLHF,TGTGCCAGCAGTTCACAGGGGGCGCCGAATTCACCCCTCCACTTT
many,TRBV10-3,12,TRBJ2-7,NA,CAISEAGQEQYF,TGTGCCATCAGTGAGGCTGGACAAGAGCAGTACTTC
NA,TRBV20-1,15,TRBJ2-7,TRBD1,CSAIPLGQGDYEQYF,TGCAGTGCCATACCCCTGGGACAGGGGGACTACGAGCAGTACTTC
few,TRBV7-8,16,TRBJ1-1,NA,CASSPITMFLNTEAFF,TGTGCCAGCAGCCCCATCACTATGTTTCTGAACACTGAAGCTTTCTTT
NA,TRBV7-9,15,TRBJ1-2,TRBD1,CASSLADRVSNGYTF,TGTGCCAGCAGCTTAGCGGACAGGGTCTCGAATGGCTACACCTTC